These 15 T cell receptor beta chains share one sample of origin, sequenced in a study of blood T cell repertoires in COVID-19. The protocol was immunoSEQ multiplex PCR, while the TCRdb copy is restricted to in-frame clones and leaves out a portion. The sample has around 59,000 clones, under 90% seen once; the top ten hold about 26%. The source material was peripheral blood. These receptors came from a woman of 80 years or more with active or convalescent COVID-19.

The V and J genes are TRBV10-3 and TRBJ2-7; no clear D. Germline CDR1 reads ENHRY; CDR2 reads SYGVKD. There are 15 residues in the CDR3. The germline V and J ends were trimmed by 3 bases and 0 bases, with 12 bases remaining between them. Here the CDR3 reads CAISDPPPYSYEQYF. Written as DNA, the CDR3 is TGTGCCATCAGTGATCCTCCGCCCTACTCCTACGAGCAGTACTTC.

The CDR3 is CASSPSGSSGANVLTF. DNA of the CDR3: TGTGCCAGCAGTCCGTCCGGGTCCTCTGGGGCCAACGTCCTGACTTTC. This sequence joins TRBV4-2 and TRBJ2-6; D not certain. V was shortened by 6 bases and J by 0 bases, with 12 bases between the two germline ends. CDR3 length equals 16 residues. Germline CDR1 and CDR2: LGHNA and YNFKEQ.

The V call is TRBV6-4, the J call TRBJ1-2; D might be TRBD1 (5 bases). Germline CDR1 is MRHNA and CDR2 is SNTAGT. The CDR3 sequence is 15 residues long. Trimming stripped 6 bases from V and 4 bases from J, with 18 bases between. The CDR3 protein is CASRTMRQTSYGYTF. The CDR3, as DNA: TGTGCCAGCAGAACGATGCGACAGACGTCCTATGGCTACACCTTC.

The sample holds one count of this clone. This sequence joins TRBV18 and TRBJ1-1, with 8 nucleotides matching TRBD1. CDR1 is KGHSH and CDR2 is LQKENI in the germline V gene. J was trimmed by 8 bases and V by 5 bases; bases with no gene match: 10. The CDR3 runs to 14 residues. The CDR3 here is CASSYAEGQGEAFF. The CDR3 nucleotides read TGTGCCAGCTCATACGCCGAAGGACAGGGCGAAGCTTTCTTT.

The gene calls are TRBV3-1 (or the pseudogene TRBV3-2) and TRBJ1-1; no firm D call. Trimming shortened V by 6 bases and J by 6 bases, and 14 bases separated the two germline ends. The CDR3 is 13 residues long. Germline V CDR1 and CDR2: LGHDT, YNNKEL (reference sequence). As DNA, the CDR3 is TGTGCCAGCAGACTCGAGTCCGGTGCTGAAGCTTTCTTT. It encodes CASRLESGAEAFF.

This sequence joins TRBV6-2 or TRBV6-3 and TRBJ2-7, with 15 bases that match TRBD2. Germline CDR1 MNHEY, CDR2 SVGEGT. This CDR3 region has 20 residues. Trimming cost V 2 bases and J 1 base; bases outside gene matches: 12. The chain's CDR3 is CASSYVIPGLAGGVSYEQYF. The CDR3 region has the DNA TGTGCCAGCAGTTACGTGATTCCGGGACTAGCGGGGGGCGTTTCCTACGAGCAGTACTTC.

The chain has TRBV7-9 and TRBJ1-1; TRBD1 agrees at 7 bases. This CDR3 spans 15 amino acids. Losses at the gene ends were 4 bases for V and 0 bases for J; bases not matched to a gene: 5. Germline loops: CDR1 SEHNR, CDR2 FQNEAQ (reference sequence). CDR3 amino acids: CASSSITGVNTEAFF. CDR3 DNA sequence: TGTGCCAGCAGCTCAATTACAGGGGTGAACACTGAAGCTTTCTTT.

The chain uses TRBV9 and TRBJ2-3; 7 bases agree with TRBD1. V trimming: 4 bases; J trimming: 2 bases; junction bases outside the gene matches: 13. The CDR3 runs 17 residues. CDR1 and CDR2 (germline): SGDLS, YYNGEE. CDR3 protein: CASSSRRTGVLTDTQYF. The CDR3 DNA is TGTGCCAGCAGCTCCCGCCGGACAGGTGTTCTCACAGATACGCAGTATTTT.

V is TRBV7-2 and J is TRBJ1-1; the match to TRBD1 covers 7 bases. Germline CDR1 and CDR2: SGHTA and FQGNSA. With V trimmed by 3 bases and J by 8 bases, 9 bases remained unmatched. CDR3 size: 14 residues. The CDR3 reads CASSFRDSPREAFF. The CDR3 nucleotides are TGTGCCAGCAGCTTTAGGGACAGTCCCCGGGAAGCTTTCTTT.

This clone was picked up a small number of times. The V and J genes are TRBV6-5 and TRBJ2-2; D is undetermined. This CDR3 has 12 residues. Germline loops: CDR1 MNHEY, CDR2 SVGAGI. V lost 5 bases, J lost 7 bases, and 8 bases lay in between. The CDR3 DNA follows: TGTGCCAGCAGTACTCTTATCGGGGAGCTGTTTTTT. It codes for CASSTLIGELFF.

The gene calls are TRBV7-2 and TRBJ1-3, with a possible D match to TRBD1 (5 bases). The CDR3 consists of 13 residues. CDR1 SGHTA and CDR2 FQGNSA come from the germline V gene. V was cut by 5 bases and J by 6 bases, with 11 bases left in between. The CDR3 loop reads CASSAQGLNTIYF. As DNA, the CDR3 is TGTGCCAGCAGCGCCCAGGGATTAAACACCATATATTTT.

The gene calls are TRBV10-1 and TRBJ2-1, with D perhaps matching TRBD2 (7 bases). Germline loops: CDR1 WNHNN, CDR2 SYGVQD (reference sequence). The V end lost 6 bases, the J end lost 2 bases, and 11 bases lay between the germline ends. CDR3 size: 14 residues. The chain's CDR3 is CASSPGGPYNEQFF. The CDR3 nucleotides are TGCGCCAGCAGCCCGGGGGGCCCCTACAATGAGCAGTTCTTC.

V is TRBV15 and J is TRBJ1-2; unclear D gene. CDR3 length: 15 amino acids. Germline V gene sequence: CDR1 LNHNV, CDR2 YYDKDF (reference sequence). The V and J ends lost 0 bases and 8 bases respectively, with 16 bases between them. CDR3 DNA: TGTGCCACCAGCAGAGAACAGTCAAACGTCTTCGGCTACACCTTC. It specifies CATSREQSNVFGYTF. Variable domain in full (rest from reference TRBV15 and TRBJ1-2): DAMVIQNPRYQVTQFGKPVTLSCSQTLNHNVMYWYQQKSSQAPKLLFHYYDKDFNNEADTPDNFQSRRPNTSFCFLDIRSPGLGDTAMYLCATSREQSNVFGYTFGSGTRLTVV.

The chain uses TRBV5-4 and TRBJ2-4; 8 bases match TRBD1. V gave up 2 bases and J gave up 8 bases; unmatched junction bases: 15. The CDR3 spans 17 residues. Germline V CDR1 and CDR2: SGHNT, YYREEE (reference sequence). CDR3 sequence reads: CASSFLDRGVGLDIQYF. CDR3 sequence (DNA): TGTGCCAGCAGCTTCCTTGACAGGGGCGTGGGATTAGACATTCAGTACTTC.

The V gene is TRBV23-1, the J gene TRBJ1-1; 11 bases are a match to TRBD1. TRBV23-1 is an ORF, and what it does is uncertain. This CDR3 is 16 amino acids long. V lost 0 bases and J lost 5; bases outside the gene matches: 5. For the CDR3, the DNA is TGCGCCAGCAGTCAATCGTGGGGACAGGGGGGAACTGAAGCTTTCTTT. Amino acid sequence: CASSQSWGQGGTEAFF.